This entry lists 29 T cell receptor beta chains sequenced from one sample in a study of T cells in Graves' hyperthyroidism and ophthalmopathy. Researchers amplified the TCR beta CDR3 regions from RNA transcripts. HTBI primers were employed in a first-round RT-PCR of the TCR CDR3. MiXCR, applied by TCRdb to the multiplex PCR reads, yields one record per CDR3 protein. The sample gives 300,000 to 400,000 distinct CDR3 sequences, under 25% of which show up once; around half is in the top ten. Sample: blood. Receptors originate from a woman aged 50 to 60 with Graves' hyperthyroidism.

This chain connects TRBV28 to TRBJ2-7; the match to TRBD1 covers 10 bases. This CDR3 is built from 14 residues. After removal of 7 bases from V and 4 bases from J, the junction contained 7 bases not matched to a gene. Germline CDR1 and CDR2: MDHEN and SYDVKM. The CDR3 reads CASNERTGGYEQYF. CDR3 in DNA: TGTGCCAGCAACGAAAGGACAGGGGGGTACGAGCAGTACTTC. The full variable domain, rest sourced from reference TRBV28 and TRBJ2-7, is DVKVTQSSRYLVKRTGEKVFLECVQDMDHENMFWYRQDPGLGLRLIYFSYDVKMKEKGDIPEGYSVSREKKERFSLILESASTNQTSMYLCASNERTGGYEQYFGPGTRLTVT.

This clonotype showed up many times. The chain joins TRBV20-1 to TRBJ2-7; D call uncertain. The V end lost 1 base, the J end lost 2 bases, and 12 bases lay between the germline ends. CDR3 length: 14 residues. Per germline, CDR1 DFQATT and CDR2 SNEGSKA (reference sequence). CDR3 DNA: TGCAGTGCTAGAGTTCCTGGCAGAACCTACGAGCAGTACTTC. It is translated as CSARVPGRTYEQYF.

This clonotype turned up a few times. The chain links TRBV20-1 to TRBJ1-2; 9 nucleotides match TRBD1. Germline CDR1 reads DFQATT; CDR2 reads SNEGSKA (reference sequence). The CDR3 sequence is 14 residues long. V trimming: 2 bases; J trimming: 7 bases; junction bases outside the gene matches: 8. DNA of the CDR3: TGCAGTGCTAGAACCGGGACAGGGCAAGGTGGCTACACCTTC. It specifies CSARTGTGQGGYTF.

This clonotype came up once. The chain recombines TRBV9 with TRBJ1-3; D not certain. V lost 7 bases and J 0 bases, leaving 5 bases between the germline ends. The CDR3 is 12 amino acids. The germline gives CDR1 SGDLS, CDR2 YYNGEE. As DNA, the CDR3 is TGTGCCAGCGGGCACTCTGGAAACACCATATATTTT. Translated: CASGHSGNTIYF.

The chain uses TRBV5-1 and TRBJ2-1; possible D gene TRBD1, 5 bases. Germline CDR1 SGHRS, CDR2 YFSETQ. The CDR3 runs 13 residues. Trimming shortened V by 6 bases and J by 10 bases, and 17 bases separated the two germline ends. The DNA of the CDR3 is TGCGCCAGCATTCCCACAGGTAGACAGGAGCAGTTCTTC. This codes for CASIPTGRQEQFF.

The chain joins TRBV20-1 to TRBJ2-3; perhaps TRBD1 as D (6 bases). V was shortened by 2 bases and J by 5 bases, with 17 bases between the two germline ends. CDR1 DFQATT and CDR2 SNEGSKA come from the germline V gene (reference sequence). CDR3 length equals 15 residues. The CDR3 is CSARPGHPRRDTQYF. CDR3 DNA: TGCAGTGCTAGACCGGGACACCCCCGTCGAGATACGCAGTATTTT.

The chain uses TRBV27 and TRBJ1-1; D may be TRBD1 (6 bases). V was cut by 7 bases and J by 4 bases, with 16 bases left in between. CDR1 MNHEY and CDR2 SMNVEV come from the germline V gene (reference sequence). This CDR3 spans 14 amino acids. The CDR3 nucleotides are TGTGCCAGCAAGATACAGGGAGGGTCCACTGAAGCTTTCTTT. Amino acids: CASKIQGGSTEAFF.

CDR3 sequence reads: CASSESVQGNEKLFF. Here the CDR3 DNA reads TGTGCCAGCAGTGAATCTGTACAGGGGAATGAAAAACTGTTTTTT. V is TRBV2 and J is TRBJ1-4, with 7 bases fitting TRBD1. The junction had 5 bases not matched to a gene; V was cut back by 2 bases and J by 5 bases. The germline CDR1 and CDR2 sequences are SNHLY and FYNNEI. The CDR3 spans 15 residues.

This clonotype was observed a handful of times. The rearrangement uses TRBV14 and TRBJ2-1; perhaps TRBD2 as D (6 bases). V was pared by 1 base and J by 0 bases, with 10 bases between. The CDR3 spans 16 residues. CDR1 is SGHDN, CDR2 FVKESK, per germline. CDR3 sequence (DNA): TGTGCCAGCAGCCAAGTGGTAGCGGTCTCCTACAATGAGCAGTTCTTC. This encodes CASSQVVAVSYNEQFF.

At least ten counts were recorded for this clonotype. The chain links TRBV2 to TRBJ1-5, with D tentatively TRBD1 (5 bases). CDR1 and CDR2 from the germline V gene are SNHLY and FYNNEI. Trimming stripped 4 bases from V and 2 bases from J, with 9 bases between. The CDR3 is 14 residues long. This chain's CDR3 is CASSVVQGNQPQHF. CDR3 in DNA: TGTGCCAGCAGTGTAGTACAGGGCAATCAGCCCCAGCATTTT. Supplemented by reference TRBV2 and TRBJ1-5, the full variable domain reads EPEVTQTPSHQVTQMGQEVILRCVPISNHLYFYWYRQILGQKVEFLVSFYNNEISEKSEIFDDQFSVERPDGSNFTLKIRSTKLEDSAMYFCASSVVQGNQPQHFGDGTRLSIL.

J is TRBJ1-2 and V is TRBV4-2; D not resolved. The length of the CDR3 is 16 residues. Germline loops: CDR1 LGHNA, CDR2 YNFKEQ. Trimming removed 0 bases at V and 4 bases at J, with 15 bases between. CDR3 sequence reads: CASSQEGRPGGYGYTF. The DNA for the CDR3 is TGTGCCAGCAGCCAAGAGGGCAGGCCCGGTGGCTATGGCTACACCTTC.

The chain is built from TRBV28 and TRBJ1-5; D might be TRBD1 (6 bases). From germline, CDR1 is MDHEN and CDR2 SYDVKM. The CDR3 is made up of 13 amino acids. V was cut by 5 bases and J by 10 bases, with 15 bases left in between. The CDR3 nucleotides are TGTGCCAGCAGTCTGGGGGGGGCAACCCCCCAGCATTTT. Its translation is CASSLGGATPQHF.

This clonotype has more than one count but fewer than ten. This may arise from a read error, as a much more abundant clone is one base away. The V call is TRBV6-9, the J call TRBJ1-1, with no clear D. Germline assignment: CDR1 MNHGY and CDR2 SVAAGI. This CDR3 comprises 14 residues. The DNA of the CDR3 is TGTGCCTGCAGTTACGCGGTCCAGAACTCTGAAGCTTTCTTT. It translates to CACSYAVQNSEAFF.

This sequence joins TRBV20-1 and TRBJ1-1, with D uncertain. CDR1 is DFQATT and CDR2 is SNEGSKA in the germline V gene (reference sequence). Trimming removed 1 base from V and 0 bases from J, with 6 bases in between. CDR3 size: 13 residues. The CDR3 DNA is TGCAGTGCTAGAGTCACTATGAACACTGAAGCTTTCTTT. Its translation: CSARVTMNTEAFF.

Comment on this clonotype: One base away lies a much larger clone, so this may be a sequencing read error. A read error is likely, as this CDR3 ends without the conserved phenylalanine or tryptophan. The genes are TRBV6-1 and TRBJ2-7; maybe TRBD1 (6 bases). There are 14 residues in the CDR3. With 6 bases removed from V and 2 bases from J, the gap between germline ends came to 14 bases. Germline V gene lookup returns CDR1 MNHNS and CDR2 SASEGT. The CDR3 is CASSDRRGAYEQYL. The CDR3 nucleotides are TGTGCCAGCAGCGACCGCAGGGGCGCCTACGAGCAGTACCTC.

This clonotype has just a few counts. The CDR3 spells CASRLGDSFNQPQHF. CDR3 bases: TGTGCCAGCCGACTAGGGGACAGCTTCAATCAGCCCCAGCATTTT. V gene TRBV5-5 combines with J gene TRBJ1-5; 7 positions match TRBD1. Germline V CDR1 and CDR2: SGHKS, YYEKEE (reference sequence). The CDR3 contains 15 residues. The junction had 10 bases not matched to a gene; V was cut back by 7 bases and J by 3 bases.

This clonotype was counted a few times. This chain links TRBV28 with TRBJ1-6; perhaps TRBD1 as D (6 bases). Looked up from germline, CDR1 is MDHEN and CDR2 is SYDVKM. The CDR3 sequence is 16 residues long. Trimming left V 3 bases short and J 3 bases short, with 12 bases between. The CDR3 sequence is CASSLAGEDYNSPLHF. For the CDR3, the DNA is TGTGCCAGCAGTTTGGCAGGGGAGGACTATAATTCACCCCTCCACTTT.

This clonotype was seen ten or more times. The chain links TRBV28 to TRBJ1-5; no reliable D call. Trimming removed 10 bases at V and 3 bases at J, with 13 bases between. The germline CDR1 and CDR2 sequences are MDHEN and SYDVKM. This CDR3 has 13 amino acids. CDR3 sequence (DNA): TGTGCCATGGCGGGCAGGAACAATCAGCCCCAGCATTTT. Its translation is CAMAGRNNQPQHF.

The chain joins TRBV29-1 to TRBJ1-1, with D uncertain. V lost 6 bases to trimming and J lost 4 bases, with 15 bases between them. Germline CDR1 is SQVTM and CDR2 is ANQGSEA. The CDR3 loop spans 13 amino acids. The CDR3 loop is CSVQLTRSTEAFF. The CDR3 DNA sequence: TGCAGCGTCCAACTGACGAGGAGCACTGAAGCTTTCTTT.

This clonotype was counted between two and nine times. CDR3 loop: CASSYSGTSGRSHEQYF. CDR3 DNA: TGTGCCAGCAGTTACTCGGGGACTAGCGGGAGATCTCACGAGCAGTACTTC. The chain recombines TRBV6-6 with TRBJ2-7; 14 bases align to TRBD2. V was clipped by 0 bases and J by 5 bases; unmatched bases: 6. The CDR3 contains 17 residues. The germline gives CDR1 MNHNY, CDR2 SVGAGI (reference sequence).

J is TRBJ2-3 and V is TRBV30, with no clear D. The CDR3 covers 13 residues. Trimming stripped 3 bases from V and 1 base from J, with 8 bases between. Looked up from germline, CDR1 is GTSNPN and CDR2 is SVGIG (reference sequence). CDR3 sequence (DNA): TGTGCCTGGAGGCCTTGGGGCACAGATACGCAGTATTTT. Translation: CAWRPWGTDTQYF. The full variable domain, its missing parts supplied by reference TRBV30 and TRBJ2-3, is SQTIHQWPATLVQPVGSPLSLECTVEGTSNPNLYWYRQAAGRGLQLLFYSVGIGQISSEVPQNLSASRPQDRQFILSSKKLLLSDSGFYLCAWRPWGTDTQYFGPGTRLTVL.

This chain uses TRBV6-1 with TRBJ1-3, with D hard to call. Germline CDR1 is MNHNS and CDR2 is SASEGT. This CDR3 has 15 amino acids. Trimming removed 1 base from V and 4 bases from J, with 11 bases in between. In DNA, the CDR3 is TGTGCCAGCAGTGAAGGGGAGAAAGTAGGAAACACCATATATTTT. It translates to CASSEGEKVGNTIYF.

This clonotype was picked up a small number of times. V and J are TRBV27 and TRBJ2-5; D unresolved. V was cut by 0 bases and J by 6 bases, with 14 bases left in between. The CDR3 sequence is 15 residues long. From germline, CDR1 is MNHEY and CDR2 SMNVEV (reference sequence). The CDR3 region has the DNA TGTGCCAGCAGTTTATCACTACTTCAGTCTAAGACCCAGTACTTC. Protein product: CASSLSLLQSKTQYF.

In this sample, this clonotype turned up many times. This CDR3 is CASSFRLAGGSYEQYF. The CDR3 nucleotides are TGTGCCAGCAGTTTCCGTCTAGCGGGAGGATCCTACGAGCAGTACTTC. V is TRBV12-3 or TRBV12-4 and J is TRBJ2-7, with TRBD2 matching over 11 bases. The CDR3 is 16 residues long. V lost 3 bases and J lost 1; bases outside the gene matches: 5.

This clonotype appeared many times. CDR3 loop: CASRTAGGDNEQFF. CDR3 sequence (DNA): TGTGCCAGCAGGACGGCGGGGGGAGACAATGAGCAGTTCTTC. The chain combines TRBV6-1 with TRBJ2-1, with 8 bases lining up with TRBD2. V was pared by 6 bases and J by 5 bases, with 6 bases of the junction left unmatched. Germline V CDR1 and CDR2: MNHNS, SASEGT. This CDR3 is built from 14 residues.

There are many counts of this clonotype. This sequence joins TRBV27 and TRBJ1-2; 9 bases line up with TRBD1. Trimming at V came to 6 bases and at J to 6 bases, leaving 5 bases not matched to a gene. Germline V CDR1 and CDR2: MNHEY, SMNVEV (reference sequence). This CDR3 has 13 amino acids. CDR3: CASRLDRGNGYTF. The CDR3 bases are TGTGCCAGCAGGCTGGACAGGGGAAATGGCTACACCTTC.

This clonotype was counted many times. CDR3: CSVADSYGYTF. Here the CDR3 DNA reads TGCAGTGTCGCAGACAGCTATGGCTACACCTTC. V is TRBV20-1 and J is TRBJ1-2; tentatively, D is TRBD1 (5 bases). Germline V lookup: CDR1 DFQATT, CDR2 SNEGSKA (reference sequence). Trimming stripped 7 bases from V and 4 bases from J, with 10 bases between. The CDR3 totals 11 residues.

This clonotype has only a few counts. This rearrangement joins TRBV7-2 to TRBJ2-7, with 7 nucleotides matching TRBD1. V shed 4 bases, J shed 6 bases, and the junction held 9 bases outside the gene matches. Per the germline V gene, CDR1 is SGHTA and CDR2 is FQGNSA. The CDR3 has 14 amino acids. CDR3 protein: CASSSNRGFGEQYF. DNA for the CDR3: TGTGCCAGCAGCTCGAACAGGGGATTTGGCGAGCAGTACTTC. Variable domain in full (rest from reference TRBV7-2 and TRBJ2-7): GAGVSQSPSNKVTEKGKDVELRCDPISGHTALYWYRQSLGQGLEFLIYFQGNSAPDKSGLPSDRFSAERTGGSVSTLTIQRTQQEDSAVYLCASSSNRGFGEQYFGPGTRLTVT.

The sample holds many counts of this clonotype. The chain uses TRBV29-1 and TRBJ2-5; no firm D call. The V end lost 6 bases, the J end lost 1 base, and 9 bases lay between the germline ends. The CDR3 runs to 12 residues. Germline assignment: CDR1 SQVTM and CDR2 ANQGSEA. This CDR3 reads CSVRDFQETQYF. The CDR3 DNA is TGCAGCGTAAGAGACTTCCAAGAGACCCAGTACTTC.